The 11 T cell receptor beta chains in this list originate from one sample, sequenced in a study of identical twins (dated by TCRdb to 2016 to 2017). Receptor libraries were prepared by 5' RACE. The sequencer listed for this sample is Illumina HiSeq 2000. TCRdb reran the public reads through fastp at Q25 and MiXCR, keeping productive beta chains. Every CDR3 protein is listed once, alongside the most common genes and DNA of its rows. Counted in this sample were some 790,000 distinct CDR3 sequences; around a sixth of them appeared once. Less than 15% of the sample goes to the ten largest clones. This sample also belongs to another study, concerning T cells expressing NK-cell markers.

Sequenced: PBMCs. Source of these receptors: a woman aged 18-29 years in good health.

This rearrangement joins TRBV3-1 to TRBJ2-7; 9 nucleotides line up with TRBD1. CDR3 length: 17 amino acids. V was clipped by 5 bases and J by 5 bases; unmatched bases: 16. Germline lookup yields CDR1 LGHDT and CDR2 YNNKEL (reference sequence). As DNA, the CDR3 is TGTGCCAGCAGCTACCGATCGCCGGGACAGGGCATCGACGAGCAGTACTTC. It codes for CASSYRSPGQGIDEQYF.

The chain uses TRBV6-1 and TRBJ1-1; 8 nucleotides line up with TRBD1. The length of the CDR3 is 16 residues. Trimming took 7 bases from V and 7 from J; bases not matched to a gene: 17. Germline loops: CDR1 MNHNS, CDR2 SASEGT. CDR3 bases: TGTGCCAGCATTGCAGCAGGGGGCGCAGAAAGTAATGAAGCTTTCTTT. It specifies CASIAAGGAESNEAFF.

The rearrangement joins TRBV6-5 to TRBJ1-2; D is uncertain. The V gene's germline CDR1 is MNHEY and CDR2 SVGAGI. There are 17 residues in the CDR3. Trimming took off 0 bases at V and 2 bases at J, with 16 bases between the two ends. Here the CDR3 reads CASSYSKGVGPNYGYTF. CDR3 in DNA: TGTGCCAGCAGTTACTCGAAAGGTGTCGGACCAAACTATGGCTACACCTTC.

The sample holds a few counts of this clonotype. V usage is TRBV20-1 and J usage is TRBJ2-1, with D possibly called TRBD1 or TRBD2 (5 bases each). The germline gives CDR1 DFQATT, CDR2 SNEGSKA (reference sequence). Trimming took off 7 bases at V and 7 bases at J, with 17 bases between the two ends. The CDR3 spans 13 residues. The CDR3: CSVLAAGKNEQFF. The CDR3 DNA sequence: TGCAGTGTTCTAGCCGCAGGGAAGAATGAGCAGTTCTTC.

This clonotype was found a few times. CDR3 in DNA: TGCAGTGCTGAATCTGGAGCGTTAGCGGGGGGTTCCTACGAGCAGTACTTC. Protein: CSAESGALAGGSYEQYF. The chain is built from TRBV20-1 and TRBJ2-7, with 10 bases aligning to TRBD2. Trimming removed 5 bases from V and 1 base from J; junction bases left unmatched: 14. Per germline, CDR1 DFQATT and CDR2 SNEGSKA (reference sequence). The CDR3 covers 17 residues.

The chain has TRBV11-2 and TRBJ1-2; tentative D call: TRBD1 (6 bases). V lost 3 bases to trimming and J lost 7 bases, with 27 bases between them. CDR1 SGHAT and CDR2 FQNNGV come from the germline V gene. The length of the CDR3 is 18 residues. This CDR3 is CASSFIRLVGTPLSGYTF. The CDR3 DNA follows: TGTGCCAGCAGCTTCATCCGCCTAGTAGGGACACCTCTGAGTGGCTACACCTTC.

The chain carries TRBV16 and TRBJ2-1, with D possibly TRBD1 on 6 matching bases. Trimming removed 8 bases at V and 7 bases at J, with 18 bases between. This CDR3 comprises 14 residues. Per germline, CDR1 KGHSY and CDR2 FQNENV. The chain's CDR3 is CASWQLGRGNEQFF. CDR3 bases: TGTGCCAGCTGGCAACTAGGAAGGGGGAATGAGCAGTTCTTC.

This clonotype was seen a few times. The chain joins TRBV5-4 to TRBJ2-3; D is ambiguous. Germline assignment: CDR1 SGHNT and CDR2 YYREEE (reference sequence). Between the trimmed V and J ends, which lost 4 bases and 0 bases, there was a span of 15 bases. There are 16 residues in the CDR3. In nucleotides, the CDR3 is TGTGCCAGCAGCCCCCTCTCCGGATCGAGCACAGATACGCAGTATTTT. The encoded protein is CASSPLSGSSTDTQYF.

The rearrangement joins TRBV20-1 to TRBJ2-1; tentatively, D is TRBD2 (6 bases). Between the trimmed V and J ends, which lost 5 bases and 0 bases, there was a span of 11 bases. The CDR3 is 14 residues long. CDR1 DFQATT and CDR2 SNEGSKA come from the germline V gene (reference sequence). The CDR3 DNA sequence: TGCAGTGCTCTAGCGCCGAGCTCCTACAATGAGCAGTTCTTC. Its protein product is CSALAPSSYNEQFF.

This clonotype showed up just a few times. This chain uses TRBV29-1 with TRBJ2-7; no clear D. Trimming took off 0 bases at V and 6 bases at J, with 15 bases between the two ends. The CDR3 spans 14 residues. From germline, CDR1 is SQVTM and CDR2 ANQGSEA. CDR3 in DNA: TGCAGCGTTGAAGATCAGCCGGGTTTGGCCGAGCAGTACTTC. Encoded protein: CSVEDQPGLAEQYF.

This clonotype was detected only a few times. V is TRBV20-1 and J is TRBJ2-5, with TRBD2 matching over 11 bases. The CDR3 sequence is 16 residues long. The ends lost 2 bases at V and 1 base at J; junction bases unmatched: 6. Per the germline V gene, CDR1 is DFQATT and CDR2 is SNEGSKA (reference sequence). CDR3 sequence: CSARLAGGVIQETQYF. The DNA for the CDR3 is TGCAGTGCTAGACTAGCGGGAGGCGTGATCCAAGAGACCCAGTACTTC.